This entry features one T cell receptor (beta chain) sequence. Its target is unknown. The entry originates in a study of cytomegalovirus exposure and HLA in healthy donors. The study ran its PCR with 60 Vbeta and 13 Jbeta primers. Sequencing used immunoSEQ multiplex PCR; TCRdb keeps in-frame clones, though not all of them. Its listing shows under 200,000 clones. V dropped 4 bases and J dropped 8 bases, with 16 bases sitting between them. This CDR3 is 14 amino acids long. The germline V gene encodes CDR1 SGDLS and CDR2 YYNGEE. The study, taken as a whole, reports: Later analysis identified 16,000 or so TCR beta sequences associated with HLA alleles, using a false discovery rate threshold of 0.05. TCR beta V- and J-gene trimming, according to a later analysis, was linked to a missense DCLRE1C variant. A later analysis by the authors found several of the most significant clusters apparently linked to common viral pathogens. DRB1 had the most TCR associations and HLA-C the fewest, a later analysis found, with rates varying by HLA locus.

The clonotype originates from a man under 40 in good health and CMV-seronegative. The V call is TRBV9, the J call TRBJ1-3; D is perhaps TRBD1 (5 bases). The sequencing input was PBMCs. Written as DNA, the CDR3 is TGTGCCAGCAGCCCCCCCGGGGGGGTGGACACCATATATTTT. This sequence encodes CASSPPGGVDTIYF.